One sample yielded the 23 T cell receptor beta chains listed below, sequenced in a study of tumor-infiltrating lymphocytes in primary liver carcinoma. Germline DNA was also extracted, and blood RNA was taken from unsorted whole blood. The investigators made TCR beta cDNA from roughly 0.55 ug total RNA, using a constant-region primer. Slightly modified ARM-PCR served as the procedure for the TCR beta libraries. These libraries came from three rounds of nested multiplex PCR. The opening two PCR rounds, ten to eleven cycles each, paired TRBV1-TRBV30 forward primers with a C-beta reverse primer. Each CDR3 protein is one row after TCRdb ran MiXCR on the multiplex PCR reads. In the table there are a few hundred thousand distinct CDR3 sequences, around three fifths of which are singletons. The sample comprised peripheral blood. The receptor set was obtained from a woman under 40 with primary liver carcinoma and hepatitis B virus infection.

Of note for this clonotype: One end of the junction does not line up with germline, which may come from a read error. V usage is TRBV11-2 and J usage is TRBJ2-3; TRBD2 might be the D (5 bases). This CDR3 is built from 19 residues. Germline V lookup: CDR1 SGHAT, CDR2 FQNNGV. The CDR3 DNA is TGTGCCAGCAGCCGTGGTATCGTTAGAAGCGGCCCCAGCATAGATACGCAGTATTTT. It encodes CASSRGIVRSGPSIDTQYF.

This clonotype has at least ten counts. V and J are TRBV12-3 or TRBV12-4 and TRBJ2-2, with TRBD2 as a possible D gene (6 bases). Trimming took 8 bases from V and 2 from J, leaving 15 bases between them. CDR3 length: 15 amino acids. CDR3 region: CASRWGGANTGELFF. The CDR3 DNA is TGTGCCAGCCGCTGGGGCGGGGCCAACACCGGGGAGCTGTTTTTT.

Concerning this clonotype: A read error may be the cause here, since a much bigger clone is one base away. The genes are TRBV4-2 and TRBJ2-5; D perhaps matches TRBD1 (5 bases). The CDR3 covers 16 residues. Germline CDR1 LGHNA, CDR2 YNFKEQ. CDR3 bases: TGTGCCGGCAGCCAAGGTTTCCAGGGTAGGCAAGAGACCCAGTACTTC. This codes for CAGSQGFQGRQETQYF.

Ten or more counts support this clonotype. The CDR3 here is CASGLSQGTTYEQYF. The CDR3 DNA follows: TGTGCTAGTGGTTTGAGTCAGGGGACAACCTACGAGCAGTACTTC. The chain is built from TRBV12-5 and TRBJ2-7, with D perhaps matching TRBD1 (6 bases). Between the trimmed V and J ends, which lost 2 bases and 2 bases, there was a span of 13 bases. Germline V lookup: CDR1 LGHNT, CDR2 FRNRAP. The length of the CDR3 is 15 residues.

This clonotype came up once. Mismatch with germline at one junction end may stem from a read error. The chain has TRBV6-5 and TRBJ1-1, with D unresolved. Germline CDR1 and CDR2: MNHEY and SVGAGI. The CDR3 consists of 14 residues. The DNA of the CDR3 is TGTGTCAGCAGACCAAGACAATCGAACACTGAAGCTTTCTTC. Amino acid sequence: CVSRPRQSNTEAFF.

A remark on this clonotype: The junction differs from germline at one of its ends, possibly a read error. This chain uses TRBV6-5 with TRBJ2-2, with D uncertain. This CDR3 contains 15 residues. Germline V gene lookup returns CDR1 MNHEY and CDR2 SVGAGI. CDR3 amino acids: CTSRTSRSGTGELFF. DNA for the CDR3: TGTACCAGCAGGACCTCCCGGTCCGGCACCGGGGAGCTGTTTTTT.

The chain recombines TRBV4-3 with TRBJ2-5, with D tentatively TRBD1 or TRBD2 (6 bases each). The CDR3 contains 16 residues. Per the germline V gene, CDR1 is LGHNA and CDR2 is YSLEER. V was clipped by 3 bases and J by 4 bases, with 18 bases between them. The DNA of the CDR3 is TGCGCCAGCAGCCATGGGTCGGGGGCTAAGGGAGAGACCCAGTACTTC. Amino acids: CASSHGSGAKGETQYF.

This clonotype has just a few counts. The chain has TRBV12-3 or TRBV12-4 and TRBJ1-3, with D maybe TRBD1 (5 bases). The CDR3 spans 13 residues. V was cut by 10 bases and J by 4 bases, with 14 bases left in between. CDR3 DNA: TGTGCCAACGGCGGGGCATTCGGAAACACCATATATTTT. Translation gives CANGGAFGNTIYF.

About this clonotype itself: No conserved phenylalanine or tryptophan ends this CDR3, so it is likely a read error. The chain employs TRBV12-5 and TRBJ2-7, with D possibly TRBD1 on 5 matching bases. The CDR3 length is 16 residues. Trimming shortened V by 0 bases and J by 3 bases, and 15 bases separated the two germline ends. The germline V gene encodes CDR1 LGHNT and CDR2 FRNRAP. The CDR3 loop reads CASGLVPGASVYEQYI. CDR3 nucleotide sequence: TGTGCTAGTGGTTTGGTACCTGGGGCTTCTGTCTACGAGCAGTACATC.

A note on this clonotype: Possible read error: a much larger clone is one base away. The gene calls are TRBV13 and TRBJ2-7; TRBD1 matches 8 bases. The CDR3 spans 14 residues. CDR1 and CDR2 (germline): PRHDT, FYEKMQ (reference sequence). The CDR3 loop reads CASSDGQGSHERYF. CDR3 DNA sequence: TGTGCCAGCAGCGATGGACAGGGTTCCCACGAGCGGTACTTC. Filled out from reference TRBV13 and TRBJ2-7, the complete variable domain reads AAGVIQSPRHLIKEKRETATLKCYPIPRHDTVYWYQQGPGQDPQFLISFYEKMQSDKGSIPDRFSAQQFSDYHSELNMSSLELGDSALYFCASSDGQGSHERYFGPGTRLTVT.

The rearrangement links TRBV6-5 to TRBJ1-2, with a tentative D call TRBD1 (5 bases). CDR1 is MNHEY and CDR2 is SVGAGI in the germline V gene. The CDR3 loop spans 13 amino acids. V lost 5 bases, J lost 6 bases, and 13 bases lay in between. CDR3: CASSNGGTHGYTF. In DNA, the CDR3 is TGTGCCAGCAGTAATGGCGGGACGCATGGCTACACCTTC.

This clonotype was seen many times. The rearrangement uses TRBV12-3 or TRBV12-4 and TRBJ2-3; no clear D gene. This CDR3 is 11 amino acids long. Deletions cut 6 bases from V and 8 bases from J, with 9 bases between. This CDR3 reads CASSPSATQYF. The CDR3 DNA is TGTGCCAGCAGCCCTTCCGCTACGCAGTATTTT.

As for this clonotype: It is likely a read error, because the conserved phenylalanine at the end of the CDR3 is missing. This chain uses TRBV14 with TRBJ2-5, with TRBD2 matching over 7 bases. This CDR3 region has 16 residues. The ends lost 0 bases at V and 0 bases at J; junction bases unmatched: 4. Germline V gene lookup returns CDR1 SGHDN and CDR2 FVKESK. The CDR3 spells CASSQEWRGYQETQYL. DNA of the CDR3: TGTGCCAGCAGCCAAGAATGGCGGGGGTACCAAGAGACCCAGTACCTC.

This clonotype came up many times. The chain is built from TRBV6-5 and TRBJ2-5; weak D call: TRBD2 (6 bases). The V gene lost 9 bases and the J gene lost 7 bases, with 27 bases spanning the gap. The germline V gene encodes CDR1 MNHEY and CDR2 SVGAGI. This CDR3 is built from 16 residues. As DNA, the CDR3 is TGTGCCAGTACTCCGGATCCGGGACCGACGCGGGGGACCCAGTACTTC. Translated: CASTPDPGPTRGTQYF.

This clonotype occurred many times. The genes are TRBV4-1 and TRBJ2-7, with a possible D match to TRBD1 (5 bases). The CDR3 totals 14 residues. Per germline, CDR1 MGHRA and CDR2 YSYEKL. V shed 8 bases and J shed 6 bases, with 20 bases lying between them. The CDR3 bases are TGCGCCAGCCGTTTCGACAGTTTCTCAGGCGAGCAGTACTTC. Its translation: CASRFDSFSGEQYF.

With respect to this clonotype: A junction end diverges from the germline sequence, so it may reflect a read error. The chain has TRBV4-2 and TRBJ1-2; D is perhaps TRBD1 (5 bases). Per the germline V gene, CDR1 is LGHNA and CDR2 is YNFKEQ. The CDR3 has 15 residues. In nucleotides, the CDR3 is TGTGACAGCAGCCAAGATGCGGGGCGCGGGCGTAGCTACACCTTC. Translation gives CDSSQDAGRGRSYTF.

The chain joins TRBV30 to TRBJ2-1; TRBD2 is a possible D gene (5 bases). The CDR3 has 15 residues. CDR1 is GTSNPN, CDR2 SVGIG, per germline (reference sequence). The ends were cut back, 0 bases at V and 1 base at J, with 10 bases in the middle. The CDR3 nucleotides read TGTGCCTGGAGTGTACCGCGGGCTTCCTACAATGAGCAGTTCTTC. Residues: CAWSVPRASYNEQFF.

Points on this clonotype: One end of the junction is discordant with germline, which a read error may explain. The J gene is TRBJ2-2, the V gene TRBV11-3; the match to TRBD1 covers 8 bases. Germline lookup yields CDR1 SGHNT and CDR2 YENEEA. This CDR3 has 15 amino acids. CDR3 DNA sequence: TGTGCCAGCAGCCCTGGACAGGGCTACACCGGGGAGCTGTCTTTT. As protein: CASSPGQGYTGELSF. Full variable domain (rest looked up from reference TRBV11-3 and TRBJ2-2): EAGVVQSPRYKIIEKKQPVAFWCNPISGHNTLYWYLQNLGQGPELLIRYENEEAVDDSQLPKDRFSAERLKGVDSTLKIQPAELGDSAVYLCASSPGQGYTGELSFGEGSRLTVL.

The count of this clonotype is one. A much bigger clone sits one base away, suggesting this may be a read error. The chain links TRBV29-1 to TRBJ2-7; TRBD1 aligns across 9 bases. The V gene's germline CDR1 is SQVTM and CDR2 ANQGSEA. Trimming cost V 4 bases and J 5 bases; bases outside gene matches: 6. There are 13 residues in the CDR3. CDR3 region: CSVAGTGLHEQYF. Here the CDR3 DNA reads TGCAGCGTTGCGGGGACAGGGCTTCACGAGCAGTACTTC.

The chain couples TRBV7-8 to TRBJ1-2, with unresolved D. Trimming removed 3 bases from V and 0 bases from J, with 8 bases in between. The CDR3 runs to 14 residues. The germline V gene encodes CDR1 SGHVS and CDR2 FQNEAQ. The CDR3 loop reads CASSLSVANYGYTF. For the CDR3, the DNA is TGTGCCAGCAGCTTGAGCGTGGCTAACTATGGCTACACCTTC.

A note on this clonotype: A much larger clone lies one base from this, so it may be a read error. The chain employs TRBV4-2 and TRBJ2-1, with TRBD2 matching 11 bases. The CDR3 covers 18 residues. Germline V gene sequence: CDR1 LGHNA, CDR2 YNFKEQ. The CDR3 sequence is CACSQDVGSLAGANEQFF. CDR3 nucleotides: TGTGCCTGCAGCCAAGATGTCGGGTCACTAGCGGGAGCCAATGAGCAGTTCTTC.

V usage is TRBV5-4 and J usage is TRBJ2-7; D gene unclear. Trimming took off 5 bases at V and 6 bases at J, with 24 bases between the two ends. The germline V gene encodes CDR1 SGHNT and CDR2 YYREEE (reference sequence). This CDR3 comprises 16 residues. The CDR3 protein is CASRFKVQSLTCEQYF. CDR3 sequence (DNA): TGTGCCAGCAGGTTCAAAGTCCAGAGCCTTACCTGCGAGCAGTACTTC.

The CDR3 nucleotides are TGTGCCAGCAGTTTGATCGGCGGTTCCTTATACGAGCAGTACTTC. Amino acid sequence: CASSLIGGSLYEQYF. The chain links TRBV28 to TRBJ2-7; D is unresolved. The CDR3 has 15 amino acids. The germline gives CDR1 MDHEN, CDR2 SYDVKM. Trimming removed 3 bases from V and 4 bases from J, with 16 bases in between.